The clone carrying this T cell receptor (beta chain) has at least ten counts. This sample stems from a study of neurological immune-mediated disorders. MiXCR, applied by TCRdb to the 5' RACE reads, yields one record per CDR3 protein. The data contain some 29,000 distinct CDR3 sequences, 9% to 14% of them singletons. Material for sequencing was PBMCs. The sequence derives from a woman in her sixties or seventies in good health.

CDR3 DNA sequence: TGTGCCAGCAGCCAAGGAGGGGGATATGGCTACACCTTC. Its translation is CASSQGGGYGYTF. The rearrangement links TRBV6-6 to TRBJ1-2; tentatively, D is TRBD1 (6 bases). The CDR3 is made up of 13 amino acids. Germline CDR1 reads MNHNY; CDR2 reads SVGAGI (reference sequence). Trimming stripped 6 bases from V and 5 bases from J, with 13 bases between.